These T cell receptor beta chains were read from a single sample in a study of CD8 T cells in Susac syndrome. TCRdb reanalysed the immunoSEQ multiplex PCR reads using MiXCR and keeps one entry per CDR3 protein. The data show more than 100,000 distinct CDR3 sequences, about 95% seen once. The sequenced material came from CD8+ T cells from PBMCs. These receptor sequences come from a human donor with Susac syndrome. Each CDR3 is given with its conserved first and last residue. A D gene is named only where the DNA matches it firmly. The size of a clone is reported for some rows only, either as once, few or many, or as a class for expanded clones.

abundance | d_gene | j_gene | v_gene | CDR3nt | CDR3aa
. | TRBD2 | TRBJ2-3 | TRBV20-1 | TGCAGTGCCACCAATCTACTGGGACTAGCGGGGGGAAGCACAGATACGCAGTATTTT | CSATNLLGLAGGSTDTQYF
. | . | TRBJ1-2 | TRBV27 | TGTGCCAGCAGTTTGGCTAGGGAGTATGGCTACACCTTC | CASSLAREYGYTF
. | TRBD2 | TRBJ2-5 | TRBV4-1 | TGCGCCAGCAGCCAAGAGTGGCCTAGCGGGTTACAAGAGACCCAGTACTTC | CASSQEWPSGLQETQYF
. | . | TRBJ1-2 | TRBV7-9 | TGTGCCAGCAGCCCCGGACCGAATCCCGAATTCTATGGCTACACCTTC | CASSPGPNPEFYGYTF
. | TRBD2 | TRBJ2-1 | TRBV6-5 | TGTGCCAGCAGTTGGAGGGAGGGCTACAATGAGCAGTTCTTC | CASSWREGYNEQFF
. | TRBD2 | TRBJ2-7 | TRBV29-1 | TGCAGCGTTGCACTAGCGGAATCAACCTACGAGCAGTACTTC | CSVALAESTYEQYF
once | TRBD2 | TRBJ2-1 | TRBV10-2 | TGCGCCAGCAGTAGACTAGCGGGGTTGCTGGACAATGAGCAGTTCTTC | CASSRLAGLLDNEQFF
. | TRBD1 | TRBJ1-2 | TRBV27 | TGTGCCAGCAGTTTATCGGAGACAGGGGAAGGCTACACCTTC | CASSLSETGEGYTF
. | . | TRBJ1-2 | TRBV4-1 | TGCGCCAGCAGCCATGCAGATCCAAGCCTCTATGGCTACACCTTC | CASSHADPSLYGYTF
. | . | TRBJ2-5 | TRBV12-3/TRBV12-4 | TGTGCCAGCAGTCTGGAGGGGGCCGGGTACCAAGAGACCCAGTACTTC | CASSLEGAGYQETQYF
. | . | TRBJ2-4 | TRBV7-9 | TGTGCCAGCAGCTTACCGGCAACGAAAGCCAAAAACATTCAGTACTTC | CASSLPATKAKNIQYF
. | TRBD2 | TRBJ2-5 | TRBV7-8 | TGTGCCAGCAGCTCGTCAGCGGGGGGTGGGGAGACCCAGTACTTC | CASSSSAGGGETQYF
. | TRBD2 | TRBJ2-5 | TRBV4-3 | TGCGCCAGCAGCCCTGAGCGGGGGGGCTGGGAGACCCAGTACTTC | CASSPERGGWETQYF
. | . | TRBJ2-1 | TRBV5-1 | TGCGCCAGCAGCTTGGAGGGGAGCTCCTACAATGAGCAGTTCTTC | CASSLEGSSYNEQFF
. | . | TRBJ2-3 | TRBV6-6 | TGTGCCAGCAAGGGTACAGGGAGCCCAGATACGCAGTATTTT | CASKGTGSPDTQYF
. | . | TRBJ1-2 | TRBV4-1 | TGCGCCAGCAGCCAAGATGCGGGGCAAACCTATGGCTACACCTTC | CASSQDAGQTYGYTF
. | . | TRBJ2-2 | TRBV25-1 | TGTGCCAGCAGTGGCCCGCGCTCCACCGGGGAGCTGTTTTTT | CASSGPRSTGELFF
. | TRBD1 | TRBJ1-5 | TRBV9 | TGTGCCAGCAGCGACGGACAGGGGCCGAGTCAGCCCCAGCATTTT | CASSDGQGPSQPQHF
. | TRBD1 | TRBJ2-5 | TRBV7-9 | TGTGCCAGCAGCCTTGGAGGACAGGGGAAAGGAGAGACCCAGTACTTC | CASSLGGQGKGETQYF
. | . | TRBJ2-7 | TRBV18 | TGTGCCAGCTCACCACCGTTCCGAGACAGGCCCAGGGGGCAGTACTTC | CASSPPFRDRPRGQYF
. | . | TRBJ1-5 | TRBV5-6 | TGTGCCAGCAGCTTCGGCAGTCAGCCCCAGCATTTT | CASSFGSQPQHF
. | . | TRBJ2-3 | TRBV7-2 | TGTGCCAGCAGCAAGCCAGGCCGCACAGATACGCAGTATTTT | CASSKPGRTDTQYF
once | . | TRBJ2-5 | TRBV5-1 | TGCGCCAGCAGCTTGGAGGTGACAGGGAGGGAGACCCAGTACTTC | CASSLEVTGRETQYF
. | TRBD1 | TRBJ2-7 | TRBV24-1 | TGTGCCACCAGTGATTTGCATCGACAGGGTAAGCAGTACTTC | CATSDLHRQGKQYF
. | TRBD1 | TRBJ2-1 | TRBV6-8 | TGTGCCAGCAGGAGCCCCGGGACAGGTCACAATGAGCAGTTCTTC | CASRSPGTGHNEQFF
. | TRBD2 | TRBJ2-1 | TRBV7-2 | TGTGCCAGCAGCCGAACAGCGGGGGAATACAATGAGCAGTTCTTC | CASSRTAGEYNEQFF
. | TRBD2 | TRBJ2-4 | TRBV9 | TGTGCCAGCAGCCCTCTAGCGGGGGCGGGAAACATTCAGTACTTC | CASSPLAGAGNIQYF
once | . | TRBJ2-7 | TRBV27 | TGTGCCAGCAGTCTCAGGGGCGTCACCTACGAGCAGTACTTC | CASSLRGVTYEQYF
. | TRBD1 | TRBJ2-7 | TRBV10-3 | TGTGCCATCAGCACGGGACAGGGGCCCCACGAGCAGTACTTC | CAISTGQGPHEQYF
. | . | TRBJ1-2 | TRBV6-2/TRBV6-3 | TGTGCCAGCAGTTACGGGGCTGGCTACACCTTC | CASSYGAGYTF
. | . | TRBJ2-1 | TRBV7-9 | TGTGCCAGCAGCTTAGGCCCGAACAATGAGCAGTTCTTC | CASSLGPNNEQFF
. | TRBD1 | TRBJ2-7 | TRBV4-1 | TGCGCCAGCGCGGACAGGGTGCTATACGAGCAGTACTTC | CASADRVLYEQYF
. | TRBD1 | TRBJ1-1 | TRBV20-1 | TGCAGTGCTAGCGACAGGGGGGCGAACACTGAAGCTTTCTTT | CSASDRGANTEAFF
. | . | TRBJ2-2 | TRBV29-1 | TGCAGCGTTGGGGCCGGGGAGCTGTTTTTT | CSVGAGELFF
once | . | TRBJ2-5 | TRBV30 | TGTGCCTGGAGTATTGGCTCAGTTCAAGAGACCCAGTACTTC | CAWSIGSVQETQYF
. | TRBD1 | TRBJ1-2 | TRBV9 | TGTGCCAGCAGCGTAGAGTCCGGGACAGGGCCCCTGGGGGGCTACACCTTC | CASSVESGTGPLGGYTF
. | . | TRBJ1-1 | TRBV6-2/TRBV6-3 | TGTGCCAGCAGTTTCACAGCGATGAACACTGAAGCTTTCTTT | CASSFTAMNTEAFF
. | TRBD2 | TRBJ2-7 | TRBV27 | TGTGCCAGCAGTCCCTGGACTAGCGGCTACGAGCAGTACTTC | CASSPWTSGYEQYF
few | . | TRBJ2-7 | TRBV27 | TGTGCCAGCAGTTTAGGAGGGACCGAGCAGTACTTC | CASSLGGTEQYF
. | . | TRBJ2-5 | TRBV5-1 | TGCGCCAGCAGCTTTTCTTCCAACAGGGTGTGGGAGACCCAGTACTTC | CASSFSSNRVWETQYF
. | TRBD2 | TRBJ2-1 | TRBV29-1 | TGCAGCGTGGGGGGACTAGCGGCGGTCAATGAGCAGTTCTTC | CSVGGLAAVNEQFF
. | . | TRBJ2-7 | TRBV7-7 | TGTGCCAGCAGCTCCGGGACGGGCCCCTCCTACGAGCAGTACTTC | CASSSGTGPSYEQYF
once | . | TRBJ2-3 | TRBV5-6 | TGTGCCAGCAGCTTGGTGAGGGAGGATACGCAGTATTTT | CASSLVREDTQYF
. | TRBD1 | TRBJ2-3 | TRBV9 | TGTGCCAGCAGCGCACCTCCGACAGGGGTCACAGATACGCAGTATTTT | CASSAPPTGVTDTQYF